A single sample gave rise to the 27 T cell receptor beta chains below, sequenced in a study of cytomegalovirus exposure and HLA in healthy donors. PCR employed 60 Vbeta and 13 Jbeta primers. This table comes from immunoSEQ multiplex PCR, and its TCRdb copy is limited to in-frame clones, with some not included. This table holds 100,000 to 150,000 clones, approximately 80% found once. The source material was PBMCs. The receptors stem from a man aged 45-65 years in good health and CMV-seronegative.

The rearrangement links TRBV29-1 to TRBJ2-2, with D perhaps TRBD2 (6 bases). Trimming left V 5 bases short and J 4 bases short, with 17 bases between. CDR1 and CDR2 (germline): SQVTM, ANQGSEA. The CDR3 runs 15 residues. The CDR3 sequence is CSVRDVGGGTGELFF. In DNA, the CDR3 is TGCAGCGTTAGGGACGTTGGGGGAGGCACCGGGGAGCTGTTTTTT.

This chain links TRBV19 with TRBJ1-4; D possibly corresponds to TRBD1 (6 bases). The CDR3 totals 18 residues. CDR1 is LNHDA and CDR2 is SQIVND in the germline V gene (reference sequence). V was pared by 9 bases and J by 6 bases, with 29 bases between. CDR3 sequence reads: CASSSILSGGALDEKLFF. The CDR3 coding sequence is TGTGCCAGCAGCTCCATCCTCAGCGGGGGGGCCTTAGATGAAAAACTGTTTTTT.

Concerning this clone: The same CDR3 also results from other DNA sequences found in this sample. The gene calls are TRBV9 and TRBJ2-1; the match to TRBD2 covers 11 bases. Germline trimming cut 0 bases from V and 4 bases from J; bases unmatched to any gene: 3. Germline V gene data show CDR1 as SGDLS and CDR2 as YYNGEE. The CDR3 loop spans 16 amino acids. CDR3 DNA sequence: TGTGCCAGCAGCGTAGGGGGACTAGCGGTATACAATGAGCAGTTCTTC. Its translation: CASSVGGLAVYNEQFF.

The V gene is TRBV11-2, the J gene TRBJ1-4; TRBD1 matches at 10 bases. CDR3 size: 15 residues. Trimming removed 5 bases from V and 5 bases from J; junction bases left unmatched: 5. Germline V CDR1 and CDR2: SGHAT, FQNNGV. CDR3 nucleotide sequence: TGTGCCAGCAGCCTACGGACAGGGGGAAATGAAAAACTGTTTTTT. It codes for CASSLRTGGNEKLFF.

The gene calls are TRBV29-1 and TRBJ1-2; D gene uncertain. Deletions cut 5 bases from V and 5 bases from J, with 9 bases between. The germline CDR1 and CDR2 sequences are SQVTM and ANQGSEA. This CDR3 has 11 amino acids. In DNA form, the CDR3 reads TGCAGCGTTCAAGCGCTATATGGCTACACCTTC. This codes for CSVQALYGYTF. Variable domain in full (rest from reference TRBV29-1 and TRBJ1-2): SAVISQKPSRDICQRGTSLTIQCQVDSQVTMMFWYRQQPGQSLTLIATANQGSEATYESGFVIDKFPISRPNLTFSTLTVSNMSPEDSSIYLCSVQALYGYTFGSGTRLTVV.

J is TRBJ2-5 and V is TRBV14, with 8 positions matching TRBD1. Germline trimming cut 0 bases from V and 3 bases from J; bases unmatched to any gene: 9. The CDR3 totals 17 residues. The germline V gene has CDR1 SGHDN and CDR2 FVKESK. The CDR3 nucleotides read TGTGCCAGCAGCCAAGATTTGGTGACAGGGGTAGAAGAGACCCAGTACTTC. It is translated as CASSQDLVTGVEETQYF.

This clone occurred once. The germline gene is not matched at one end of the junction; a read error may be the cause. V gene TRBV30 combines with J gene TRBJ2-1, with 10 bases fitting TRBD2. The CDR3 length is 13 residues. CDR1 and CDR2 (germline): GTSNPN, SVGIG (reference sequence). In DNA form, the CDR3 reads TGTGTCTGGGCGCCGGGACTAGCGAATGAGCAGTTCTTC. Translation: CVWAPGLANEQFF. Variable domain in full (rest from reference TRBV30 and TRBJ2-1): SQTIHQWPATLVQPVGSPLSLECTVEGTSNPNLYWYRQAAGRGLQLLFYSVGIGQISSEVPQNLSASRPQDRQFILSSKKLLLSDSGFYLCVWAPGLANEQFFGPGTRLTVL.

This clone came up once. The J gene is TRBJ2-4, the V gene TRBV7-9, with D perhaps TRBD1 (6 bases). Trimming took off 4 bases at V and 1 base at J, with 14 bases between the two ends. The CDR3 spans 16 residues. Looked up from germline, CDR1 is SEHNR and CDR2 is FQNEAQ (reference sequence). This CDR3 is CASSSGTPNAKNIQYF. CDR3 nucleotides: TGTGCCAGCAGCTCCGGGACACCTAACGCCAAAAACATTCAGTACTTC. Complete variable domain (other parts from reference TRBV7-9 and TRBJ2-4): DTGVSQNPRHKITKRGQNVTFRCDPISEHNRLYWYRQTLGQGPEFLTYFQNEAQLEKSRLLSDRFSAERPKGSFSTLEIQRTEQGDSAMYLCASSSGTPNAKNIQYFGAGTRLSVL.

This clone showed up just a few times. The chain employs TRBV4-3 and TRBJ1-4; 12 nucleotides line up with TRBD1. Per the germline V gene, CDR1 is LGHNA and CDR2 is YSLEER. The V segment lost 1 base and the J segment 7 bases; nucleotides outside the gene matches: 10. The CDR3 is made up of 18 amino acids. The CDR3 loop is CASSQVTGTGGSREKLFF. The CDR3 DNA reads TGCGCCAGCAGCCAAGTAACCGGGACAGGGGGCTCTCGTGAAAAACTGTTTTTT.

This chain joins TRBV7-9 and TRBJ2-1; TRBD2 agrees at 9 bases. CDR1 is SEHNR and CDR2 is FQNEAQ in the germline V gene (reference sequence). The CDR3 is made up of 16 amino acids. Trimming took 5 bases from V and 4 from J; bases not matched to a gene: 9. The CDR3 sequence: CASSPIAGVAYNEQFF. DNA of the CDR3: TGTGCCAGCAGCCCAATAGCGGGAGTCGCGTACAATGAGCAGTTCTTC. Supplemented by reference TRBV7-9 and TRBJ2-1, the full variable domain reads DTGVSQNPRHKITKRGQNVTFRCDPISEHNRLYWYRQTLGQGPEFLTYFQNEAQLEKSRLLSDRFSAERPKGSFSTLEIQRTEQGDSAMYLCASSPIAGVAYNEQFFGPGTRLTVL.

In its sample, this clone was seen once. The DNA for the CDR3 is TGTGCCAGCAGCCCAACTAGCTCTCGCACAGATACGCAGTATTTT. It specifies CASSPTSSRTDTQYF. The chain combines TRBV28 with TRBJ2-3; D is perhaps TRBD2 (6 bases). V was pared by 6 bases and J by 1 base, with 14 bases between. This CDR3 is 15 amino acids long. Looked up from germline, CDR1 is MDHEN and CDR2 is SYDVKM.

The rearrangement joins TRBV9 to TRBJ2-1; TRBD2 agrees at 9 bases. The germline gives CDR1 SGDLS, CDR2 YYNGEE. V lost 2 bases to trimming and J lost 0 bases; unmatched junction nucleotides: 6. This CDR3 contains 17 residues. The CDR3 coding sequence is TGTGCCAGCAGCGTCGTTAGCGGGGGCCTCTCCTACAATGAGCAGTTCTTC. This sequence encodes CASSVVSGGLSYNEQFF.

The chain recombines TRBV7-3 with TRBJ2-2, with D perhaps matching TRBD1 (6 bases). V gave up 7 bases and J gave up 0 bases, with 12 bases separating them. There are 15 residues in the CDR3. Looked up from germline, CDR1 is SGHTA and CDR2 is FQGTGA. CDR3 region: CASTPSGANTGELFF. The CDR3, as DNA: TGTGCCAGCACCCCTTCAGGGGCGAACACCGGGGAGCTGTTTTTT.

The V call is TRBV9, the J call TRBJ2-7; D might be TRBD2 (6 bases). The germline V and J ends were trimmed by 0 bases and 0 bases, with 10 bases remaining between them. The CDR3 is 15 amino acids. Germline V gives CDR1 SGDLS, CDR2 YYNGEE. The CDR3 reads CASSVGTTSSYEQYF. The CDR3 nucleotides read TGTGCCAGCAGCGTAGGGACTACGAGCTCCTACGAGCAGTACTTC.

This clone was recorded only once. The chain is built from TRBV7-9 and TRBJ1-1, with 7 bases lining up with TRBD1. From germline, CDR1 is SEHNR and CDR2 FQNEAQ (reference sequence). V lost 5 bases and J lost 0; bases outside the gene matches: 12. This CDR3 comprises 17 residues. The CDR3 spells CASSHDRVFSMNTEAFF. The CDR3 DNA reads TGTGCCAGCAGCCATGACAGGGTATTCTCGATGAACACTGAAGCTTTCTTT.

This chain uses TRBV28 with TRBJ1-6; 8 nucleotides line up with TRBD1. The germline CDR1 and CDR2 sequences are MDHEN and SYDVKM. V gave up 2 bases and J gave up 7 bases; unmatched junction bases: 4. The CDR3 consists of 15 residues. CDR3 amino acids: CASSLPGGLNSPLHF. In DNA, the CDR3 is TGTGCCAGCAGTTTACCAGGGGGCCTGAATTCACCCCTCCACTTT.

This clone was seen more than once but under ten times. V gene TRBV29-1 combines with J gene TRBJ2-5, with TRBD2 matching 7 bases. This CDR3 contains 14 residues. Germline CDR1 and CDR2: SQVTM and ANQGSEA. With 5 bases clipped from V and 5 bases from J, the junction kept 11 bases outside the gene matches. The CDR3 DNA reads as TGCAGCGTTCTTGGACTAGGAGGCCCTGAGACCCAGTACTTC. Translation gives CSVLGLGGPETQYF.

J is TRBJ2-5 and V is TRBV5-1, with a tentative D call TRBD2 (5 bases). The germline gives CDR1 SGHRS, CDR2 YFSETQ. The CDR3 has 17 residues. Trimming took off 4 bases at V and 5 bases at J, with 24 bases between the two ends. The CDR3 bases are TGCGCCAGCAGCAAGGATATTGTCGTCCGGGGTGTGGAGACCCAGTACTTC. This encodes CASSKDIVVRGVETQYF.

In this sample, this clone turned up once. J is TRBJ2-6 and V is TRBV7-3, with 9 bases fitting TRBD1. The V and J ends lost 5 bases and 4 bases, in that order; junction bases with no gene match: 9. This CDR3 comprises 17 residues. Germline V gives CDR1 SGHTA, CDR2 FQGTGA. CDR3 in DNA: TGTGCCAGCAGCCGAGGACAGGGGCGGGGGGGGGCCAACGTCCTGACTTTC. Protein sequence: CASSRGQGRGGANVLTF.

The J gene is TRBJ1-1, the V gene TRBV6-4, with D tentatively TRBD1 (6 bases). Trimming shortened V by 3 bases and J by 5 bases, and 10 bases separated the two germline ends. This CDR3 region has 13 residues. Germline values: CDR1 MRHNA, CDR2 SNTAGT. The chain's CDR3 is CASSELQGTEAFF. As DNA, the CDR3 is TGTGCCAGCAGTGAGCTGCAGGGGACTGAAGCTTTCTTT.

The rearrangement links TRBV19 to TRBJ1-5; perhaps TRBD1 as D (6 bases). Germline V gene sequence: CDR1 LNHDA, CDR2 SQIVND (reference sequence). This CDR3 is built from 14 residues. Trimming shortened V by 5 bases and J by 6 bases, and 14 bases separated the two germline ends. The CDR3 spells CASSSTGFVQPQHF. CDR3 DNA sequence: TGTGCCAGTAGTTCTACAGGGTTTGTTCAGCCCCAGCATTTT. The full variable domain, in which reference TRBV19 and TRBJ1-5 provide the parts outside the CDR3, is DGGITQSPKYLFRKEGQNVTLSCEQNLNHDAMYWYRQDPGQGLRLIYYSQIVNDFQKGDIAEGYSVSREKKESFPLTVTSAQKNPTAFYLCASSSTGFVQPQHFGDGTRLSIL.

The table lists this clone with a count of one. The chain links TRBV28 to TRBJ2-2; 11 bases agree with TRBD2. Unmatched junction bases numbered 8, after V lost 6 bases and J lost 8 bases. Germline CDR1 and CDR2: MDHEN and SYDVKM. This CDR3 has 15 amino acids. CDR3 protein: CASSQLAGEAGELFF. The CDR3 region has the DNA TGTGCCAGCAGCCAACTAGCGGGAGAGGCTGGGGAGCTGTTTTTT.

The CDR3 region is CASSWTGLKGPEQYF. The CDR3 DNA sequence: TGTGCCAGCAGCTGGACAGGGCTTAAGGGTCCCGAGCAGTACTTC. The V gene is TRBV5-4, the J gene TRBJ2-7, with TRBD1 matching 8 bases. Trimming took 3 bases from V and 6 from J; bases not matched to a gene: 11. The CDR3 is made up of 15 amino acids. Germline V gene data show CDR1 as SGHNT and CDR2 as YYREEE (reference sequence). Filled out from reference TRBV5-4 and TRBJ2-7, the complete variable domain reads ETGVTQSPTHLIKTRGQQVTLRCSSQSGHNTVSWYQQALGQGPQFIFQYYREEENGRGNFPPRFSGLQFPNYSSELNVNALELDDSALYLCASSWTGLKGPEQYFGPGTRLTVT.

The V call is TRBV28, the J call TRBJ2-2; 8 bases line up with TRBD1. Germline trimming cut 7 bases from V and 5 bases from J; bases unmatched to any gene: 9. CDR1 is MDHEN, CDR2 SYDVKM, per germline. The CDR3 consists of 15 residues. CDR3 sequence reads: CASITSGGITGELFF. The CDR3 DNA sequence: TGTGCCAGCATTACTTCAGGGGGCATTACCGGGGAGCTGTTTTTT.

J is TRBJ1-1 and V is TRBV7-9; D is undetermined. The CDR3 loop spans 12 amino acids. CDR1 is SEHNR, CDR2 FQNEAQ, per germline (reference sequence). In nucleotides, the CDR3 is TGTTCCACCTCCGGGGTTAACACTGAAGCTTTCTTT. As protein: CSTSGVNTEAFF. Complete variable domain (other parts from reference TRBV7-9 and TRBJ1-1): DTGVSQNPRHKITKRGQNVTFRCDPISEHNRLYWYRQTLGQGPEFLTYFQNEAQLEKSRLLSDRFSAERPKGSFSTLEIQRTEQGDSAMYLCSTSGVNTEAFFGQGTRLTVV.

The chain employs TRBV9 and TRBJ2-2; no definite D call. CDR1 and CDR2 (germline): SGDLS, YYNGEE. V gave up 0 bases and J gave up 7 bases, with 19 bases separating them. There are 17 residues in the CDR3. CDR3 sequence reads: CASSVDVRNTPGGELFF. The CDR3 nucleotides read TGTGCCAGCAGCGTAGATGTAAGGAATACGCCGGGCGGGGAGCTGTTTTTT.

The V and J genes are TRBV10-3 and TRBJ1-5; D not resolved. In germline, CDR1 is ENHRY, CDR2 SYGVKD. The CDR3 runs to 13 residues. V lost 2 bases, J lost 6 bases, and 8 bases lay in between. The DNA for the CDR3 is TGTGCCATCAGTGAGAGTTCGGGTCAGCCCCAGCATTTT. Translation: CAISESSGQPQHF.